What follows describes a single T cell receptor (beta chain). Germline V lookup: CDR1 SNHLY, CDR2 FYNNEI. The V segment lost 4 bases and the J segment 7 bases; nucleotides outside the gene matches: 1. CDR3 length: 14 amino acids. This sample is drawn from a study of T cell responses to AZD1222 COVID-19 vaccine. Overall study context: Analysis merged second doses at about 4 or about 12 weeks.

Profiling relied on immunoSEQ multiplex PCR, and the TCRdb table lists in-frame clones only, not all of them. Counted here are 120,000 to 150,000 clones, 85% to 90% occurring once; the ten biggest clones make up just over 5.5%. The receptor was isolated from an adult in good health. The sample in question was peripheral blood, obtained on day 0 of AZD1222 vaccination. The rearrangement links TRBV2 to TRBJ2-1, with 13 bases that match TRBD2. CDR3 loop: CASSGLAGGNEQFF. In nucleotides, the CDR3 is TGTGCCAGCAGTGGACTAGCGGGAGGAAATGAGCAGTTCTTC. Using reference TRBV2 and TRBJ2-1 for the parts outside the CDR3, the full variable domain is EPEVTQTPSHQVTQMGQEVILRCVPISNHLYFYWYRQILGQKVEFLVSFYNNEISEKSEIFDDQFSVERPDGSNFTLKIRSTKLEDSAMYFCASSGLAGGNEQFFGPGTRLTVL.